The source of this T cell receptor beta chain is a study of T cell responses to AZD1222 COVID-19 vaccine. This clone has only one observation. Assay: immunoSEQ multiplex PCR; the TCRdb copy retains only in-frame clones and omits some. The sample shows 90,000 to 150,000 clones, about nine tenths of them seen only once. The CDR3 covers 16 residues. Per germline, CDR1 MGHRA and CDR2 YSYEKL. Trimming at V came to 3 bases and at J to 0 bases, leaving 6 bases not matched to a gene. This receptor was taken from an adult in good health. The chain combines TRBV4-1 with TRBJ2-3; TRBD1 matches at 7 bases. The source material was peripheral blood, sampled on day 0 of AZD1222 vaccination. The CDR3 region has the DNA TGCGCCAGCAGCCATCCGACGGGACAGAGCACAGATACGCAGTATTTT. Its translation is CASSHPTGQSTDTQYF.